Listed below are T cell receptor beta chains from one sample, sequenced in a study of blood T cells in healthy people across ages. One entry per CDR3 protein, called by TCRdb with MiXCR from the 5' RACE reads. This sample has around 1,000,000 distinct CDR3 sequences, with roughly 24% found just once. Another study also made use of these data, one on T cells of mothers and their children.

What was sequenced was blood. These TCRs come from a girl aged 2-10 years in good health. Both conserved end residues are part of each CDR3. A D gene is named only where the DNA matches it firmly. Size is omitted from some rows. Given values are once, few, many or a class for expanded clones.

V	size	D	length	J	DNA	CDR3
TRBV6-2/TRBV6-3	-	-	14	TRBJ2-2	TGTGCCTGCAGAACTCCACCCGGGACCGGGGAGCTGTTTTTT	CACRTPPGTGELFF
TRBV13	-	-	14	TRBJ2-6	TGTGCCAGCAGCAAAGACTCTGGGGCCAACGTCCTGACTTTC	CASSKDSGANVLTF
TRBV20-1	few	-	17	TRBJ2-1	TGCAGTGCTAGAGATCCTCGCGACAGTCGGTCCTACAATGAGCAGTTCTTC	CSARDPRDSRSYNEQFF
TRBV6-1	few	TRBD2	18	TRBJ2-3	TGTGCCAGCAGTGAAGCGGGACTAGCGGGGGGGATAGCAGATACGCAGTATTTT	CASSEAGLAGGIADTQYF
TRBV20-1	-	-	16	TRBJ2-7	TGCAGTGCTAGCTTTGGCGGGTTCACTAGACTCTACGAGCAGTACTTC	CSASFGGFTRLYEQYF
TRBV20-1	few	TRBD2	16	TRBJ2-5	TGCAGTGCTCTACCAGGGACTAGCGGAGTCCAAGAGACCCAGTACTTC	CSALPGTSGVQETQYF
TRBV20-1	few	TRBD2	14	TRBJ2-7	TGCAGTGCTCCCGAGACTAGCGGTGGTTGGGAGCAGTACTTC	CSAPETSGGWEQYF
TRBV7-3	few	-	16	TRBJ2-6	TGTGCCAGCAGCTTAACGCAGAACTCTGGGGCCAACGTCCTGACTTTC	CASSLTQNSGANVLTF
TRBV6-6	once	-	14	TRBJ1-2	TGTGCCAGCAGTACCGCCGGGGATTTCTATGGCTACACCTTC	CASSTAGDFYGYTF
TRBV20-1	few	-	13	TRBJ1-1	TGCAGTGCCCAGAACCTGGGGAACACTGAAGCTTTCTTT	CSAQNLGNTEAFF
TRBV5-1	-	-	16	TRBJ1-2	TGCGCCAGCAGCTTGGCCGGGGGATACTCCAACTATGGCTACACCTTC	CASSLAGGYSNYGYTF
TRBV7-2	-	TRBD2	16	TRBJ2-3	TGTGCCAGCAGCTTAGACGTTCGGCGGGAGTTAGATACGCAGTATTTT	CASSLDVRRELDTQYF
TRBV7-6	-	TRBD2	16	TRBJ2-7	TGTGCCAGCAGCCAGGGGCCAGCGGGGGGTTACTACGAGCAGTACTTC	CASSQGPAGGYYEQYF
TRBV3-1	few	TRBD2	16	TRBJ2-3	TGTGCCAGCAGCCAGGAGACTAGCGGGGGTACAGATACGCAGTATTTT	CASSQETSGGTDTQYF
TRBV12-3/TRBV12-4	few	-	16	TRBJ1-1	TGTGCCAGCAGCCACCTAGCGGGGCGGGGGAACACTGAAGCTTTCTTT	CASSHLAGRGNTEAFF
TRBV6-6	-	-	16	TRBJ2-5	TGTGCCGGCAGTCAATCGACTCCCCGGTCAGAAGAGACCCAGTACTTC	CAGSQSTPRSEETQYF
TRBV5-1	few	TRBD1	14	TRBJ2-7	TGCGCCAGCAGCTTAGGGACAGGCCTAGACGAGCAGTACTTC	CASSLGTGLDEQYF
TRBV15	few	-	16	TRBJ2-7	TGTGCCACCGGGAAGGGCGGCGGGAATTCTTTTTACGAGCAGTACTTC	CATGKGGGNSFYEQYF
TRBV5-1	few	TRBD1	16	TRBJ2-5	TGCGCCAGCAGCCCAACGCCGACAGGGGGGTACGAGACCCAGTACTTC	CASSPTPTGGYETQYF
TRBV9	-	TRBD2	13	TRBJ2-1	TGTGCCAGCAGCGAACTAGCGCACAATGAGCAGTTCTTC	CASSELAHNEQFF
TRBV29-1	-	TRBD1	11	TRBJ1-3	TGCAGCATCGGGACAGTAGACACCATATATTTT	CSIGTVDTIYF
TRBV9	-	-	15	TRBJ2-5	TGTGCCAGCAGCCCAAGTACAGGGACTAAAGAGACCCAGTACTTC	CASSPSTGTKETQYF
TRBV7-9	few	-	14	TRBJ1-4	TGTGCCAGCAGCTTCCAGGGAGGACATGAAAAACTGTTTTTT	CASSFQGGHEKLFF
TRBV3-1	few	-	13	TRBJ2-5	TGTGCCAGCAGCCACGCAACCAAAGAGACCCAGTACTTC	CASSHATKETQYF